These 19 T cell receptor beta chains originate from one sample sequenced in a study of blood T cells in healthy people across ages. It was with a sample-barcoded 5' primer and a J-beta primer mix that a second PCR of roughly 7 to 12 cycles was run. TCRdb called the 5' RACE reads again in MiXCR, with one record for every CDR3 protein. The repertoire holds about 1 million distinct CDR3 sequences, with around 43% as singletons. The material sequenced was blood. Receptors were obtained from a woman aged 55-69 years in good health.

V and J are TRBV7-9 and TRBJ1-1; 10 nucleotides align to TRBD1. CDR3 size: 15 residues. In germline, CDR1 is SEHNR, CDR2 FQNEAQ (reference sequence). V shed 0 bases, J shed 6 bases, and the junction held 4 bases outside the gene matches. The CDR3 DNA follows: TGTGCCAGCAGCTTAGCGGGGGGGACAGGGGCTGAAGCTTTCTTT. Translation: CASSLAGGTGAEAFF. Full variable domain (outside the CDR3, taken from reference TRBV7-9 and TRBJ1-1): DTGVSQNPRHKITKRGQNVTFRCDPISEHNRLYWYRQTLGQGPEFLTYFQNEAQLEKSRLLSDRFSAERPKGSFSTLEIQRTEQGDSAMYLCASSLAGGTGAEAFFGQGTRLTVV.

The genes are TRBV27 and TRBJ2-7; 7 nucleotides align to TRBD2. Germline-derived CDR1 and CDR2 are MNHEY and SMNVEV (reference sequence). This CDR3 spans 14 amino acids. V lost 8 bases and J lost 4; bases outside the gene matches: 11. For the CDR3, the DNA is TGTGCCAGCCGGAGCTGGAGGGAGGGTTACGAGCAGTACTTC. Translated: CASRSWREGYEQYF.

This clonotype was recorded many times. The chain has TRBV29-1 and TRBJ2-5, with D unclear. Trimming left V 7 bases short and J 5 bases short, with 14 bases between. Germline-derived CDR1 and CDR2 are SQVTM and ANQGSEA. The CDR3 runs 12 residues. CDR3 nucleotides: TGCAGCGCAAACCAGGTGGGGGAGACCCAGTACTTC. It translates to CSANQVGETQYF.

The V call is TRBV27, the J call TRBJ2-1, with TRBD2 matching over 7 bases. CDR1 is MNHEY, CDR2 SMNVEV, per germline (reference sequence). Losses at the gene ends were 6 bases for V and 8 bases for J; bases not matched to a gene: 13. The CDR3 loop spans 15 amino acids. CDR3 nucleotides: TGTGCCAGCAGCGATATGGGGGGGTTAGGGTATGAGCAGTTCTTC. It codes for CASSDMGGLGYEQFF.

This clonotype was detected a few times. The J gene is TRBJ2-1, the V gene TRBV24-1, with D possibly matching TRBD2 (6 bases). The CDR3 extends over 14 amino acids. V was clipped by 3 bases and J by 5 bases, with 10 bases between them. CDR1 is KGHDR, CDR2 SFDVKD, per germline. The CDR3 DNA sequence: TGTGCCACCAGTGATACCCTAGCGAACAATGAGCAGTTCTTC. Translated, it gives CATSDTLANNEQFF.

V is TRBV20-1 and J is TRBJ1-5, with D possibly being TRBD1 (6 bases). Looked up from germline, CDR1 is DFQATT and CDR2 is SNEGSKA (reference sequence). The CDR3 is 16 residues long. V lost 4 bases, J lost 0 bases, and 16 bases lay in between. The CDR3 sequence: CSATPTGPYSNQPQHF. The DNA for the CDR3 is TGCAGTGCTACTCCCACAGGGCCTTATAGCAATCAGCCCCAGCATTTT.

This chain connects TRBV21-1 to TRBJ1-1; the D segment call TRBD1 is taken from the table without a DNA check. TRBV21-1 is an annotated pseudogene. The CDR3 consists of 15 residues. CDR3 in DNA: TGTGCCAGCAGCAAAGAGGGGACAGGGTGCTCTGAAGCTTTCTTT. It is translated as CASSKEGTGCSEAFF.

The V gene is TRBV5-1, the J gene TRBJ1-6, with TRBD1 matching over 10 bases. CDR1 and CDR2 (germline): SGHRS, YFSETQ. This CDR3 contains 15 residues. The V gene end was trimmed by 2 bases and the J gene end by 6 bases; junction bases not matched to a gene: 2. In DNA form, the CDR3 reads TGCGCCAGCAGCTTAAGGACAGGGGGTAATTCACCCCTCCACTTT. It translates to CASSLRTGGNSPLHF.

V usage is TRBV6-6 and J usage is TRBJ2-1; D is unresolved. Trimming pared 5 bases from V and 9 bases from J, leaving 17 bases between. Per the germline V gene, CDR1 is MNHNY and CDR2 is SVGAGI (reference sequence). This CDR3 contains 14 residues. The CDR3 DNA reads TGTGCCAGCAGTGACGCTCTGCCCAGGAGTGAGCAGTTCTTC. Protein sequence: CASSDALPRSEQFF.

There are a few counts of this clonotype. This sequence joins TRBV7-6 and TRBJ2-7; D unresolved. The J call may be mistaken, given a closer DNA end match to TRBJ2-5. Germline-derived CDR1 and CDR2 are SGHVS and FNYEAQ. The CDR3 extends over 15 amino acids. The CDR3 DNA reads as TGTGCCAGCAGCCCTATGACCGTACGTGCGGAGACCCAGTACTTC. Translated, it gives CASSPMTVRAETQYF.

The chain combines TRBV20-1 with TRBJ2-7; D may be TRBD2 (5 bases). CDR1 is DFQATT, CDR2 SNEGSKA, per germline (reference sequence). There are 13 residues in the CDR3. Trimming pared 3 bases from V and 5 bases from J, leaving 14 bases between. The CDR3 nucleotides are TGCAGTGCTAGTTATAGCGCTGTAAACGAGCAGTACTTC. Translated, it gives CSASYSAVNEQYF.

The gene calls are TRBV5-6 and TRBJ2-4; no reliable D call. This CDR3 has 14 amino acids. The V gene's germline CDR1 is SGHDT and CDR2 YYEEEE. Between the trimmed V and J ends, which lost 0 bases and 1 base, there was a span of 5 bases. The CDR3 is CASSLGRAKNIQYF. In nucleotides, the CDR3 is TGTGCCAGCAGCTTGGGCAGGGCCAAAAACATTCAGTACTTC.

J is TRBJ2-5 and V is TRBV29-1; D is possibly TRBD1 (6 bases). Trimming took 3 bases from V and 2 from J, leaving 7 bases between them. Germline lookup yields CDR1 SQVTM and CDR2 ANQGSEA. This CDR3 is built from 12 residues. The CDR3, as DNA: TGCAGCGTTGACAGGGGACAAGAGACCCAGTACTTC. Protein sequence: CSVDRGQETQYF.

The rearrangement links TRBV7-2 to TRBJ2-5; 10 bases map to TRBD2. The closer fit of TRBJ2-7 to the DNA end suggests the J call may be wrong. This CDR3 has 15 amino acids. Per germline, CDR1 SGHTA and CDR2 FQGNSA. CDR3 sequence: CASGRTSGTVYEQYF. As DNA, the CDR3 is TGTGCCAGCGGCAGAACTAGCGGGACCGTCTACGAGCAGTACTTC.

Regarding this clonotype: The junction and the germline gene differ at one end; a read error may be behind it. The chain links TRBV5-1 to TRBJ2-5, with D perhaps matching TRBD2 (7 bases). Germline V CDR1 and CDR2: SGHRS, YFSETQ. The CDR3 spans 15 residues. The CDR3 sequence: CASSLRGGPQKTQYF. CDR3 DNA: TGCGCCAGCAGCTTAAGGGGGGGTCCCCAAAAGACCCAGTACTTC.

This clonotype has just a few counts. The DNA for the CDR3 is TGTGCCAGCAGTTCCGACGGACAGGGAGGCGAGCAGTACTTC. Protein product: CASSSDGQGGEQYF. The chain couples TRBV27 to TRBJ2-5, with 8 bases aligning to TRBD1. TRBJ2-7 matches the DNA end more closely, so the J call is doubtful. The CDR3 totals 14 residues. From germline, CDR1 is MNHEY and CDR2 SMNVEV (reference sequence).

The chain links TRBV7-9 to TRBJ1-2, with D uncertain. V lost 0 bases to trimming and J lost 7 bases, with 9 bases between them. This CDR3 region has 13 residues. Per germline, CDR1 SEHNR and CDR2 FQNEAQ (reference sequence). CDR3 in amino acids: CASSLAEGSGYTF. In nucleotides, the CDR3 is TGTGCCAGCAGCTTAGCCGAAGGGAGTGGCTACACCTTC.

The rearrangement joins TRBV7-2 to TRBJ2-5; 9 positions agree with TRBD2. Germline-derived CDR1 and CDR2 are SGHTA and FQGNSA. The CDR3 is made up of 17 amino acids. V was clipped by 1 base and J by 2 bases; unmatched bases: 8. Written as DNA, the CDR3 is TGTGCCAGCAGCTTAGGTTCTAGCGGGATACCACAAGAGACCCAGTACTTC. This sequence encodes CASSLGSSGIPQETQYF.

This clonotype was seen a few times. The CDR3 coding sequence is TGCAGTGCTAGGGCGGGAGGGCCTTACAATGAGCAGTTCTTC. It encodes CSARAGGPYNEQFF. This chain uses TRBV20-1 with TRBJ2-1; 9 bases are a match to TRBD2. V shed 3 bases, J shed 4 bases, and the junction held 4 bases outside the gene matches. CDR1 is DFQATT and CDR2 is SNEGSKA in the germline V gene (reference sequence). This CDR3 spans 14 amino acids.